Below, 3 T cell receptor beta chains from the same sample are listed, as sequenced in a study of cytomegalovirus exposure and HLA in healthy donors. The PCR made use of 60 Vbeta and 13 Jbeta primers. Clones were sequenced by immunoSEQ multiplex PCR, and TCRdb holds only the in-frame ones, with some missing. Of approximately 160,000 clones listed, roughly 87% are singletons. Input material: PBMCs. The source of these receptors is a man aged 45-65 years in good health and CMV-seropositive.

This chain joins TRBV9 and TRBJ2-2, with 7 positions matching TRBD1. J lost 7 bases, V lost 3 bases, and 6 bases had no gene match. CDR3 length: 14 residues. Germline values: CDR1 SGDLS, CDR2 YYNGEE. The CDR3 DNA sequence: TGTGCCAGCAGCGACAGGGGCGAGGACGGGGAGCTGTTTTTT. This sequence encodes CASSDRGEDGELFF.

With respect to this clone: Other DNA sequences within the sample encode an identical CDR3. This sequence joins TRBV12-5 and TRBJ2-5; 10 nucleotides line up with TRBD1. The CDR3 has 17 residues. The germline V gene has CDR1 LGHNT and CDR2 FRNRAP. The V segment lost 0 bases and the J segment 4 bases; nucleotides outside the gene matches: 8. The CDR3 loop reads CASGLVVGQGLLETQYF. CDR3 DNA: TGTGCTAGTGGTTTGGTAGTGGGACAGGGGCTGCTAGAGACCCAGTACTTC.

This clone was seen just once. This rearrangement joins TRBV9 to TRBJ1-6; possible D gene TRBD1, 6 bases. The germline V gene has CDR1 SGDLS and CDR2 YYNGEE. This CDR3 contains 17 residues. V was clipped by 0 bases and J by 2 bases, with 12 bases between them. This CDR3 is CASSVEGERTYNSPLHF. In DNA, the CDR3 is TGTGCCAGCAGCGTAGAGGGGGAAAGGACCTATAATTCACCCCTCCACTTT.